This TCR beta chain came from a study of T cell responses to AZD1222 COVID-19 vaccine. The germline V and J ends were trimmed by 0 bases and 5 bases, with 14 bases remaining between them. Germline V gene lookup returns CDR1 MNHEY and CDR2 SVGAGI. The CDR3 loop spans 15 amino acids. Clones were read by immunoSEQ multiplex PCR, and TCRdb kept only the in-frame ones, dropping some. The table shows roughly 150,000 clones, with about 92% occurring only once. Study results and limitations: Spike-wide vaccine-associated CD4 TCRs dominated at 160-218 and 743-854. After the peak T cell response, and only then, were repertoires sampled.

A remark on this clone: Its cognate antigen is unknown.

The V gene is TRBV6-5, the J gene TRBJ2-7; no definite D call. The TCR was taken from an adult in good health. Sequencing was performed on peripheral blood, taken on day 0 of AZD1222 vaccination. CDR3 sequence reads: CASSYSMALQDEQYF. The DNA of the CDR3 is TGTGCCAGCAGTTACTCGATGGCATTACAAGACGAGCAGTACTTC.